A selection of T cell receptor beta chains follows, all from one sample in a study of blood T cell repertoires in COVID-19. Clones were sequenced by immunoSEQ multiplex PCR, and TCRdb holds only the in-frame ones, with some missing. The table shows roughly 400,000 clones, with approximately 85% occurring only once. The material sequenced was PBMCs or T cells enriched from blood (not recorded which). The receptor set was obtained from a woman aged 40 to 50 with acute COVID-19. CDR3s include the opening cysteine and the closing phenylalanine or tryptophan. The D gene is left open where the match is weak. Not all rows give a size; the values are once, few, many and, for expanded clones, a class.

d_call	v_call	clone_size	j_call	cdr3_length	cdr3_nt	cdr3_aa
.	TRBV4-1	.	TRBJ1-1	16	TGCGCCAGCAGCCAAGATGGGTCTTGGACACTCACTGAAGCTTTCTTT	CASSQDGSWTLTEAFF
TRBD1	TRBV5-4	.	TRBJ2-7	15	TGTGCCAGCAGCGGAGGTGACAGGGGAGGTTACGAGCAGTACTTC	CASSGGDRGGYEQYF
TRBD2	TRBV6-1	.	TRBJ2-2	18	TGTGCCAGCAGTGGGACTAGCGGGGGGCGCGCGAACACCGGGGAGCTGTTTTTT	CASSGTSGGRANTGELFF
.	TRBV7-2	.	TRBJ2-5	14	TGTGCCAGCAGCTTTTCACTAGTCCAAGAGACCCAGTACTTC	CASSFSLVQETQYF
TRBD1	TRBV6-5	.	TRBJ1-3	16	TGTGCCAGCAGTTACTCAGGGACAGGGTCTGGAAACACCATATATTTT	CASSYSGTGSGNTIYF
.	TRBV5-1	.	TRBJ1-2	16	TGCGCCAGCAGCTTGGGGGGCGGGGGCCGGTTCTATGGCTACACCTTC	CASSLGGGGRFYGYTF
.	TRBV5-8	.	TRBJ2-1	14	TGTGCCAGCAGCTTTCGGGGATCCTACAATGAGCAGTTCTTC	CASSFRGSYNEQFF
.	TRBV19	.	TRBJ1-1	13	TGTGCCAGTAGTGTTAGACAGGTCGGAGAAGCTTTCTTT	CASSVRQVGEAFF
TRBD1	TRBV24-1	.	TRBJ2-1	16	TGTGCCACCAGTGGGGGCAGGGGGCCCTCCTACAATGAGCAGTTCTTC	CATSGGRGPSYNEQFF
TRBD1	TRBV4-1	.	TRBJ1-4	15	TGCGCCAGCAGCCAATTTGGGACAGGGCGAGAAAAACTGTTTTTT	CASSQFGTGREKLFF
.	TRBV19	.	TRBJ2-3	16	TGTGCCAGTAGTAAGACCCCCGGGACTGAGTCAGATACGCAGTATTTT	CASSKTPGTESDTQYF
.	TRBV7-9	.	TRBJ1-1	13	TGTGCCAGCAGCTTAGGAGGGAGCACTGAAGCTTTCTTT	CASSLGGSTEAFF
.	TRBV2	.	TRBJ2-7	14	TGTGCACGTTCTTTTGGGCAGGCGCGCTACGAGCAGTACTTC	CARSFGQARYEQYF
TRBD1	TRBV12-3/TRBV12-4	.	TRBJ2-7	12	TGTGCCAGCAGAACGACAGGGGCCGAGCAGTACTTC	CASRTTGAEQYF
TRBD2	TRBV18	.	TRBJ2-1	16	TGTGCCAGCTCACCACCGATCAGCCTGGGGGGGAATGAGCAGTTCTTC	CASSPPISLGGNEQFF
TRBD1	TRBV5-4	.	TRBJ2-2	16	TGTGCCAGCAGCCGGCCCGGGACAGGGTGGTCCGGGGAGCTGTTTTTT	CASSRPGTGWSGELFF
TRBD1	TRBV6-7	.	TRBJ2-7	14	TGTGCCAGCAGTCACAGGGGAAACCCCTACGAGCAGTACTTC	CASSHRGNPYEQYF
.	TRBV29-1	.	TRBJ2-7	14	TGCAGCGTTGTCTTGAACGCAGGCGTGGGCGAGCAGTACTTC	CSVVLNAGVGEQYF
.	TRBV6-5	.	TRBJ2-2	11	TGTGCCAGCAGAAAGGGGGGGGAGCTGTTTTTT	CASRKGGELFF
.	TRBV19	once	TRBJ1-1	12	TGTGCCAGTAGTATATCCGGGAGTGGAGCTTTCTTT	CASSISGSGAFF
.	TRBV7-8	.	TRBJ2-1	15	TGTGCCAGCAGCTTACACGGGGTTCTCGTCAATGAGCAGTTCTTC	CASSLHGVLVNEQFF
.	TRBV7-9	.	TRBJ1-1	14	TGTGCCAGCAGCCCGCTGCCCAGGGAAACTGAAGCTTTCTTT	CASSPLPRETEAFF
.	TRBV3-1/TRBV3-2	.	TRBJ2-7	15	TGTGCCAGCAGCCTTAATGGGGGGAGCTCCTACGAGCAGTACTTC	CASSLNGGSSYEQYF